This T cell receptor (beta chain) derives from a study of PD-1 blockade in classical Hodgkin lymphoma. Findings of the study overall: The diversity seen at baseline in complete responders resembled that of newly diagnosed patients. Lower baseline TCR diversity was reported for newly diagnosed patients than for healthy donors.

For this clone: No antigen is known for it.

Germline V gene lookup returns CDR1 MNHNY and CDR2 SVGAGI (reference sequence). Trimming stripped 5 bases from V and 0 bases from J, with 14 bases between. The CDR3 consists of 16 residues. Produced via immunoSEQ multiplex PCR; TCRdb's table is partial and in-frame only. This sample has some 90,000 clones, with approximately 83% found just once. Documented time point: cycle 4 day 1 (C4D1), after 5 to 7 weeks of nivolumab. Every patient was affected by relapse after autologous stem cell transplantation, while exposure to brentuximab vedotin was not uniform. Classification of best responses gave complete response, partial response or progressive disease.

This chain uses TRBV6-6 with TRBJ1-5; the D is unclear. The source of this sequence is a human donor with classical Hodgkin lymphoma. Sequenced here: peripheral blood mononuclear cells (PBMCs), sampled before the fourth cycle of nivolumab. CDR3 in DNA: TGTGCCAGCAGTCCCCAAGATGGACGTAGCAATCAGCCCCAGCATTTT. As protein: CASSPQDGRSNQPQHF.